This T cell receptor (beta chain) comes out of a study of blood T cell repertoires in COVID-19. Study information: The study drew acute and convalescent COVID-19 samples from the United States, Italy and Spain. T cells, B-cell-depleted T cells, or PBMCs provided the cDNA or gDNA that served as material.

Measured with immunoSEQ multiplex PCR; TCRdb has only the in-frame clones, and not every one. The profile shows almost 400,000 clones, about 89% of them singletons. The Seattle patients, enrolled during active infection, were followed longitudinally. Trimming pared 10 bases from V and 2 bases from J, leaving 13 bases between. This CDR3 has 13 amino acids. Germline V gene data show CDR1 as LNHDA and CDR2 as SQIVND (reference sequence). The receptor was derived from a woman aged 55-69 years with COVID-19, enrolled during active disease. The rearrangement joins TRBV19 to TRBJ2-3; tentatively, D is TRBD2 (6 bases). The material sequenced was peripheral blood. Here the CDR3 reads CATKTRTTDTQYF. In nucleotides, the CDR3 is TGTGCCACGAAGACTAGAACCACAGATACGCAGTATTTT.